The sequence of this T cell receptor beta chain was determined in a study of blood T cell repertoires in COVID-19. Study overall: The samples span acute and convalescent COVID-19 from the United States, Italy and Spain. T cells, B-cell-depleted T cells, or PBMCs supplied cDNA or gDNA.

Original handling: Amplified reference gene primers provided the basis for estimating nucleated cell counts. Sequencing was performed with immunoSEQ multiplex PCR; in TCRdb, only in-frame clones are kept and a portion is missing. The V and J calls and clone size come from that table; D and trimming were worked out from the DNA. The sample has about 68,000 clones; 60% to 80% are singletons. This CDR3 is built from 17 residues. The trim removed 3 bases at V and 0 bases at J, leaving 7 bases unmatched. Germline V gives CDR1 LNHNV, CDR2 YYDKDF (reference sequence). V usage is TRBV15 and J usage is TRBJ1-5; 8 bases are a match to TRBD1. Material for sequencing was peripheral blood. This clonotype was obtained from a woman aged 60 to 75 with acute or convalescent COVID-19. This CDR3 is CATSRTTGAGSNQPQHF. CDR3 in DNA: TGTGCCACCAGCAGGACGACAGGGGCAGGTAGCAATCAGCCCCAGCATTTT.